This T cell receptor (beta chain) was sequenced for a study of low-dose radiotherapy and immunotherapy resistance in tumors. Germline values: CDR1 SGDLS, CDR2 YYNGEE. The CDR3 spans 19 residues. After removal of 0 bases from V and 1 base from J, the junction contained 9 bases not matched to a gene. TRAV- and TRBV-specific primers were used for first-strand cDNA, which covered alpha and beta chains. Amplification of TCRs used a constant-region primer and V-primer adapter for roughly 18 PCR cycles. TCRdb fed the reads into MiXCR, producing one record per CDR3 protein. The sample shows roughly 36,000 distinct CDR3 sequences, roughly 30% of them seen only once. Described time point: before trial treatment.

The V call is TRBV9, the J call TRBJ2-3, with 12 bases that match TRBD2. The TCR originated in a male donor with gallbladder cancer. Specimen: PBMCs, collected before treatment. CDR3: CASSVAPSGGAARTDTQYF. DNA of the CDR3: TGTGCCAGCAGCGTAGCCCCTAGCGGGGGGGCGGCTCGCACAGATACGCAGTATTTT.